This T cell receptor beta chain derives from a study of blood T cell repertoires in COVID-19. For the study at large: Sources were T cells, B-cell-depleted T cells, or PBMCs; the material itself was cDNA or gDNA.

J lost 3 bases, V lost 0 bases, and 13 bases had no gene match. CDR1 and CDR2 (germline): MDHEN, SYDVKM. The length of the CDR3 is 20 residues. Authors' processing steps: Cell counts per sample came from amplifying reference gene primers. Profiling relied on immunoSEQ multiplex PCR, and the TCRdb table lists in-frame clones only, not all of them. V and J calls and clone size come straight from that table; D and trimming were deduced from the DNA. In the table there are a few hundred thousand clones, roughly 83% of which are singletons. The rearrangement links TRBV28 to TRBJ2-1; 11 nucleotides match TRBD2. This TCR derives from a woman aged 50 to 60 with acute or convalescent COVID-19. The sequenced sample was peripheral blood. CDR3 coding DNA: TGTGCCAGCAGTTTATGGGGGGATCCCACCGGGACTAGCGGCTACAATGAGCAGTTCTTC. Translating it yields CASSLWGDPTGTSGYNEQFF.